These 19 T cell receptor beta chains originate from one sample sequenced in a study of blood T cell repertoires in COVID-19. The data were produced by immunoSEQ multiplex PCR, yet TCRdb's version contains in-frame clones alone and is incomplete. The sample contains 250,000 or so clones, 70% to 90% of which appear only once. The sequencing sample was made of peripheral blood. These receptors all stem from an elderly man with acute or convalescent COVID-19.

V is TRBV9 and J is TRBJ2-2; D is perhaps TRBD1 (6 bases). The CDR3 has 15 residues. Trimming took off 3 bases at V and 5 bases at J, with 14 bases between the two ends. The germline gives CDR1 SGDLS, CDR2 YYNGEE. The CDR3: CASSARTVGTGELFF. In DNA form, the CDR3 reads TGTGCCAGCAGCGCCCGGACAGTCGGGACCGGGGAGCTGTTTTTT.

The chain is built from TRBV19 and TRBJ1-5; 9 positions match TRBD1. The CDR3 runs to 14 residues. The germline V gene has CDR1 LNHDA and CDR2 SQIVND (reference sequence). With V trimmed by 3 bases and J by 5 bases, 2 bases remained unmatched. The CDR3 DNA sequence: TGTGCCAGTAGTATGACAGGGGGGGATCAGCCCCAGCATTTT. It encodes CASSMTGGDQPQHF.

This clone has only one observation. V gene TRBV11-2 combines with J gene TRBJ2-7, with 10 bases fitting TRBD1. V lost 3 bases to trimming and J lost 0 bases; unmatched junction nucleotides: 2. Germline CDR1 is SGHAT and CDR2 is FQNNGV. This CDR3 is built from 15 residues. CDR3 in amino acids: CASSFWTGGSYEQYF. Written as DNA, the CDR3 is TGTGCCAGCAGCTTTTGGACAGGGGGCTCCTACGAGCAGTACTTC.

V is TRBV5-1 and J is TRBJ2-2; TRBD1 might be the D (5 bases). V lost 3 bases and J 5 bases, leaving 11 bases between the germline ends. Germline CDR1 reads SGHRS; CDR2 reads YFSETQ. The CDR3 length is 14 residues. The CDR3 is CASSSLQETGELFF. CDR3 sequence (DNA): TGCGCCAGCAGCTCCTTACAGGAGACCGGGGAGCTGTTTTTT. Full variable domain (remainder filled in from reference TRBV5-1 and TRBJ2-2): KAGVTQTPRYLIKTRGQQVTLSCSPISGHRSVSWYQQTPGQGLQFLFEYFSETQRNKGNFPGRFSGRQFSNSRSEMNVSTLELGDSALYLCASSSLQETGELFFGEGSRLTVL.

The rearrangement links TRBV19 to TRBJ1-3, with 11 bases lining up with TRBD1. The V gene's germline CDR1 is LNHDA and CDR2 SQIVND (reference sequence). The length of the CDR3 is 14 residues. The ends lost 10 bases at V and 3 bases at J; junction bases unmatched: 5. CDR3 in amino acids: CATWTGGVGNTIYF. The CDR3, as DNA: TGTGCCACCTGGACAGGGGGCGTTGGAAACACCATATATTTT.

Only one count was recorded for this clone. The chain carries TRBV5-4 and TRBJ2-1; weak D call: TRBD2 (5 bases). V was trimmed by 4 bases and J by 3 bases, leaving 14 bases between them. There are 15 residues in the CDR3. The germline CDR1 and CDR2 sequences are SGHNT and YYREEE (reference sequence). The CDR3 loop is CASSNLARGYNEQFF. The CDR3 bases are TGTGCCAGCAGCAATCTAGCACGGGGCTACAATGAGCAGTTCTTC.

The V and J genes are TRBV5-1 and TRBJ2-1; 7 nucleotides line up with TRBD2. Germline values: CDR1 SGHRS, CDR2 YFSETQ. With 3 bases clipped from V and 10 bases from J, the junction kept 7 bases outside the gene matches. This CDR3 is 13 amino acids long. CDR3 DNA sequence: TGCGCCAGCAGCTGGGGGGGAACTGTGGAGCAGTTCTTC. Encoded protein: CASSWGGTVEQFF.

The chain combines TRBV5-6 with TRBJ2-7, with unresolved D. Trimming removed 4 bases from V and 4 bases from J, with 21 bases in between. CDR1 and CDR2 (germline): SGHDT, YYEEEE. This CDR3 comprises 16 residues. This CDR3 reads CASSLLRDSYLYEQYF. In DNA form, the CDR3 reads TGTGCCAGCAGCCTACTACGTGACTCGTACCTTTACGAGCAGTACTTC.

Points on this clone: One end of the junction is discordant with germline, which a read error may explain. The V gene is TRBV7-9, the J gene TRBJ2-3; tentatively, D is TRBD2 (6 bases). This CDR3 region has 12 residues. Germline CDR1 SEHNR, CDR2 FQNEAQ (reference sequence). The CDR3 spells CASSQVWAGFHF. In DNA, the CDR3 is TGTGCCAGCAGCCAGGTGTGGGCGGGATTCCATTTT. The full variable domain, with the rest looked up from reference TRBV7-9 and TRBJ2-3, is DTGVSQNPRHKITKRGQNVTFRCDPISEHNRLYWYRQTLGQGPEFLTYFQNEAQLEKSRLLSDRFSAERPKGSFSTLEIQRTEQGDSAMYLCASSQVWAGFHFGPGTRLTVL.

CDR3 loop: CAISEATSGNNEQFF. CDR3 coding DNA: TGTGCCATCAGTGAGGCGACTAGCGGCAACAATGAGCAGTTCTTC. The chain links TRBV10-3 to TRBJ2-1, with 9 bases that match TRBD2. This CDR3 has 15 residues. Germline trimming cut 2 bases from V and 5 bases from J; bases unmatched to any gene: 4. Germline V lookup: CDR1 ENHRY, CDR2 SYGVKD.

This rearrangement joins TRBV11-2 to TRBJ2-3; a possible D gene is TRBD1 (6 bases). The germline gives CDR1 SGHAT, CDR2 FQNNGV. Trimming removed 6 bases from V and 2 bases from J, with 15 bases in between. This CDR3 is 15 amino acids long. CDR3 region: CASRFTGIPTDTQYF. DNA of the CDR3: TGTGCCAGCAGATTTACAGGGATCCCCACAGATACGCAGTATTTT.

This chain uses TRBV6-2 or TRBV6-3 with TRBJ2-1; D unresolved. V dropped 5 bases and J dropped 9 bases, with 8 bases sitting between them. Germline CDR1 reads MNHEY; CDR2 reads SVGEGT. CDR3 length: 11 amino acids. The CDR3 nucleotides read TGTGCCAGCAGTCACGGGTTTGAGCAGTTCTTC. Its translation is CASSHGFEQFF.

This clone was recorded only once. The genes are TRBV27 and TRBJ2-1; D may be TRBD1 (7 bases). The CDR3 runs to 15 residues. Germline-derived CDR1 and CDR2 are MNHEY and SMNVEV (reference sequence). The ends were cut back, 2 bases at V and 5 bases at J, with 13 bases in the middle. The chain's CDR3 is CASSLRAGGHNEQFF. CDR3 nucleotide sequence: TGTGCCAGCAGTTTAAGGGCAGGGGGGCACAATGAGCAGTTCTTC.

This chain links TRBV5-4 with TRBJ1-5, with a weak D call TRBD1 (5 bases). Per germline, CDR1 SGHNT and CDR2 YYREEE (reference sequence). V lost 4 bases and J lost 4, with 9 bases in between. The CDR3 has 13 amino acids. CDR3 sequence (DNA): TGTGCCAGCAGCATTGACAGAAATCAGCCCCAGCATTTT. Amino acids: CASSIDRNQPQHF.

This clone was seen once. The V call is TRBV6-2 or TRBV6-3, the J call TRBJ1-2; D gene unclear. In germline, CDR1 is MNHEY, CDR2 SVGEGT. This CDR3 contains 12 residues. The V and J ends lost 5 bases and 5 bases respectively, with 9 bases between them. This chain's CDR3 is CASSDARYGYTF. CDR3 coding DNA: TGTGCCAGCAGTGATGCGCGGTATGGCTACACCTTC.

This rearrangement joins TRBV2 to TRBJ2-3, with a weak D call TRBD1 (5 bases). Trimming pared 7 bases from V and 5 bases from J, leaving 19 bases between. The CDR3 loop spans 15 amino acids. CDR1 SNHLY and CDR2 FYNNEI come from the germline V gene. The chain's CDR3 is CASTGRVSRQDTQYF. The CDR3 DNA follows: TGTGCCAGCACGGGCAGGGTGTCGAGGCAAGATACGCAGTATTTT.

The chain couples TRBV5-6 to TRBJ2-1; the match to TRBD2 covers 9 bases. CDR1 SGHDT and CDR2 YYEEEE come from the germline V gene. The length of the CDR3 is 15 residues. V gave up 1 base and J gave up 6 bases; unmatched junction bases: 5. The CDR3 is CASSLQGLAINEQFF. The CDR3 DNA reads TGTGCCAGCAGCTTGCAGGGACTAGCAATCAATGAGCAGTTCTTC.

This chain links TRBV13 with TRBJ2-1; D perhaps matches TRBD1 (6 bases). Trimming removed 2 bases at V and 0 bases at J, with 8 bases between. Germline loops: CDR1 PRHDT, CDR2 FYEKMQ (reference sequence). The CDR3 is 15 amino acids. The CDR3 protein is CASSLRGFSYNEQFF. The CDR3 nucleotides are TGTGCCAGCAGCTTAAGGGGGTTCTCCTACAATGAGCAGTTCTTC.

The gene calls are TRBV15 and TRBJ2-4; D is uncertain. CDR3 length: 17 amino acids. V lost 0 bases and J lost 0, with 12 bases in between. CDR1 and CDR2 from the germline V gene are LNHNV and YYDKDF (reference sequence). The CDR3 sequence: CATSRDLGSLAKNIQYF. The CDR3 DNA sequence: TGTGCCACCAGCAGAGATTTGGGCAGTCTAGCCAAAAACATTCAGTACTTC. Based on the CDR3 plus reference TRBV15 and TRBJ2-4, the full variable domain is DAMVIQNPRYQVTQFGKPVTLSCSQTLNHNVMYWYQQKSSQAPKLLFHYYDKDFNNEADTPDNFQSRRPNTSFCFLDIRSPGLGDTAMYLCATSRDLGSLAKNIQYFGAGTRLSVL.